Following are 2 T cell receptor beta chains from one sample sequenced in a study of T cells in women clearing cervical HPV infection (dated by TCRdb to 2016 to 2018). Library preparation used the immunoSEQ multiplex PCR assay. In its TCRdb copy, this immuneACCESS table keeps in-frame sequences only and misses some clones. Where compared with another copy, unresolved V genes explain less than half of these, and the others have no known cause. This sample's table contains tens of thousands of clones. The ten top clones hold around 4% of the sample. Sequenced sample: blood buffy coat. Receptor source: a woman aged 18-70 years with a cervical HPV16 infection that either progressed to CIN3+ or cleared (not recorded which).

Remarks on this clone: Read coverage stops 3 residues before the CDR3 terminus; the germline J gene supplies the remainder. The chain combines TRBV7-2 with TRBJ1-2; D is possibly TRBD1 (6 bases). The CDR3 has 13 residues. The germline CDR1 and CDR2 sequences are SGHTA and FQGNSA. CDR3 region: CASSLVRGYDYTF. The part of the CDR3 DNA that was read is TGTGCCAGCAGCTTAGTGAGGGGGTACGAC.

About this clone itself: The read halts 3 residues ahead of the CDR3 end, with the missing end drawn from the germline J gene. The chain is built from TRBV19 and TRBJ2-3, with 7 bases that match TRBD1. The CDR3 sequence is 15 residues long. CDR1 LNHDA and CDR2 SQIVND come from the germline V gene (reference sequence). Trimming cost V 1 base and J 0 bases; bases outside gene matches: 1. CDR3 sequence reads: CASSIGQGSTDTQYF. The DNA read from the CDR3 is TGTGCCAGTAGTATAGGACAGGGAAGCACAGATACG.